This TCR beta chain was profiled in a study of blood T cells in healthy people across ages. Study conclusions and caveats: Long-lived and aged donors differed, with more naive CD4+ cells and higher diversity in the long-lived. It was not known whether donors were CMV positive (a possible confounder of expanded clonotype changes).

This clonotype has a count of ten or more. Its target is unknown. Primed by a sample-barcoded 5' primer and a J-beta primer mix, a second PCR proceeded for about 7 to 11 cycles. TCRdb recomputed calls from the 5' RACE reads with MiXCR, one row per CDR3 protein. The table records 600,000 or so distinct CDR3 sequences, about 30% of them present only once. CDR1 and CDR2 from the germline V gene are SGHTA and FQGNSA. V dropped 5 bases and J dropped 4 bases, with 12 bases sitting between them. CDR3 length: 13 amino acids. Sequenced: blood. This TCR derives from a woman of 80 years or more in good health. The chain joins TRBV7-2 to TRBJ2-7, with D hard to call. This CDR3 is CASSPDGWYEQYF. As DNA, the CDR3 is TGTGCCAGCAGCCCAGATGGGTGGTACGAGCAGTACTTC.